These 18 T cell receptor beta chains were sequenced from one sample in a study of B cell selection in AIRE deficiency. Regulatory T cells were sorted as CD4+CD25hiCD127low/negative cells. TCRdb's copy holds only in-frame clones and misses some; the assay was immunoSEQ multiplex PCR. The sample has 20,000 to 30,000 clones; about 92% are singletons. The material sequenced was CD4+CD25+ Tregs sorted from PBMCs. All receptors come from a human donor in good health.

J is TRBJ2-7 and V is TRBV6-6, with TRBD2 matching over 8 bases. The germline V gene has CDR1 MNHNY and CDR2 SVGAGI (reference sequence). J gave up 2 bases and V 2 bases, and 8 bases lay outside the gene matches. CDR3 length: 16 residues. The CDR3 sequence: CASSYRGSGAPYEQYF. As DNA, the CDR3 is TGTGCCAGCAGTTACCGCGGTAGCGGGGCCCCCTACGAGCAGTACTTC.

The gene calls are TRBV5-4 and TRBJ2-5; D unresolved. V was clipped by 4 bases and J by 0 bases, with 4 bases between them. Germline CDR1 and CDR2: SGHNT and YYREEE (reference sequence). This CDR3 region has 12 residues. DNA of the CDR3: TGTGCCAGCAGCCAAGACCAAGAGACCCAGTACTTC. Translated: CASSQDQETQYF. Based on the CDR3 plus reference TRBV5-4 and TRBJ2-5, the full variable domain is ETGVTQSPTHLIKTRGQQVTLRCSSQSGHNTVSWYQQALGQGPQFIFQYYREEENGRGNFPPRFSGLQFPNYSSELNVNALELDDSALYLCASSQDQETQYFGPGTRLLVL.

The chain carries TRBV6-6 and TRBJ2-3; 9 bases fit TRBD2. CDR1 is MNHNY, CDR2 SVGAGI, per germline (reference sequence). The CDR3 consists of 15 residues. After removal of 6 bases from V and 3 bases from J, the junction contained 7 bases not matched to a gene. This CDR3 is CASRPSGVGTDTQYF. CDR3 sequence (DNA): TGTGCCAGCAGACCTAGCGGGGTAGGGACAGATACGCAGTATTTT.

The chain uses TRBV19 and TRBJ1-1, with unresolved D. This CDR3 has 17 residues. Trimming shortened V by 0 bases and J by 0 bases, and 14 bases separated the two germline ends. Germline values: CDR1 LNHDA, CDR2 SQIVND (reference sequence). The CDR3 loop is CASSIDRPWGMNTEAFF. DNA for the CDR3: TGTGCCAGTAGTATAGATCGGCCGTGGGGTATGAACACTGAAGCTTTCTTT.

V and J are TRBV9 and TRBJ1-1, with 7 bases that match TRBD1. Germline values: CDR1 SGDLS, CDR2 YYNGEE. CDR3 size: 14 residues. The J segment lost 3 bases and the V segment lost 4 bases, leaving 6 bases of the junction unmatched. Here the CDR3 reads CASSPGTAHTEAFF. CDR3 in DNA: TGTGCCAGCAGCCCCGGGACAGCACACACTGAAGCTTTCTTT.

The V and J genes are TRBV5-1 and TRBJ1-1; D may be TRBD1 (5 bases). The CDR3 has 14 amino acids. The V gene's germline CDR1 is SGHRS and CDR2 YFSETQ. The germline V and J ends were trimmed by 4 bases and 1 base, with 11 bases remaining between them. The CDR3 protein is CASSPMGGNTEAFF. The CDR3 DNA is TGCGCCAGCAGCCCGATGGGGGGGAACACTGAAGCTTTCTTT.

CDR3 sequence (DNA): TGTGCCAGCAGCTTTCAGGGAGTAGATACGCAGTATTTT. Protein product: CASSFQGVDTQYF. This chain joins TRBV5-6 and TRBJ2-3; the D call may be TRBD1 or TRBD2 (5 bases each). V dropped 2 bases and J dropped 5 bases, with 9 bases sitting between them. Germline CDR1 SGHDT, CDR2 YYEEEE. The CDR3 is 13 residues long.

The chain couples TRBV27 to TRBJ1-5; D uncertain. The CDR3 spans 14 residues. V was shortened by 5 bases and J by 5 bases, with 13 bases between the two germline ends. The germline gives CDR1 MNHEY, CDR2 SMNVEV (reference sequence). The DNA of the CDR3 is TGTGCCAGCAGTCCCCGGGAGGGCCATCAGCCCCAGCATTTT. Its translation: CASSPREGHQPQHF.

V usage is TRBV2 and J usage is TRBJ2-2; TRBD2 aligns across 12 bases. Germline loops: CDR1 SNHLY, CDR2 FYNNEI. The CDR3 totals 17 residues. Trimming cost V 7 bases and J 4 bases; bases outside gene matches: 10. The CDR3 DNA is TGTGCCAGCAAAGAGGGTCTGACTAGCGGGGGCACCGGGGAGCTGTTTTTT. It yields the protein CASKEGLTSGGTGELFF.

This chain joins TRBV4-3 and TRBJ1-3; D remains ambiguous. The CDR3 sequence is 17 residues long. The V end was cut by 0 bases, the J end by 0 bases, with 12 bases between. The germline CDR1 and CDR2 sequences are LGHNA and YSLEER. CDR3 sequence (DNA): TGCGCCAGCAGCCAAGATGCCCTGCAGGTCTCTGGAAACACCATATATTTT. This gives the protein CASSQDALQVSGNTIYF.

The chain recombines TRBV14 with TRBJ2-1; 9 bases fit TRBD2. The J segment lost 6 bases and the V segment lost 3 bases, leaving 6 bases of the junction unmatched. CDR1 SGHDN and CDR2 FVKESK come from the germline V gene. The CDR3 is made up of 15 amino acids. The CDR3 is CASSQGLADSNEQFF. In nucleotides, the CDR3 is TGTGCCAGCAGCCAGGGACTAGCCGACAGCAATGAGCAGTTCTTC.

The V call is TRBV2, the J call TRBJ1-5, with D uncertain. The CDR3 has 9 amino acids. Trimming took 8 bases from V and 9 from J, leaving 5 bases between them. CDR1 and CDR2 from the germline V gene are SNHLY and FYNNEI. The CDR3 region has the DNA TGTGCCAGCGGCAGGCCCCAGCATTTT. Translation: CASGRPQHF. Looking up the rest from reference TRBV2 and TRBJ1-5 gives the full variable domain: EPEVTQTPSHQVTQMGQEVILRCVPISNHLYFYWYRQILGQKVEFLVSFYNNEISEKSEIFDDQFSVERPDGSNFTLKIRSTKLEDSAMYFCASGRPQHFGDGTRLSIL.

The V and J genes are TRBV5-1 and TRBJ1-1, with D uncertain. Deletions cut 3 bases from V and 4 bases from J, with 13 bases between. The germline V gene has CDR1 SGHRS and CDR2 YFSETQ. The CDR3 spans 14 residues. The CDR3: CASSWVEGGTEAFF. In DNA form, the CDR3 reads TGCGCCAGCAGCTGGGTGGAGGGTGGCACTGAAGCTTTCTTT.

The V and J genes are TRBV21-1 and TRBJ1-4; the table calls TRBD1, which could not be checked here. TRBV21-1 is a documented pseudogene. The CDR3 consists of 15 residues. The CDR3 is CARWAGRGINEKLFF. Here the CDR3 DNA reads TGTGCCAGGTGGGCGGGCAGGGGAATTAATGAAAAACTGTTTTTT.

As DNA, the CDR3 is TGTGCCAGCAGTGAGACCGGACGGGGGAACACTGAAGCTTTCTTT. This gives the protein CASSETGRGNTEAFF. The V and J genes are TRBV6-6 and TRBJ1-1; D unclear. This CDR3 region has 15 residues. CDR1 is MNHNY and CDR2 is SVGAGI in the germline V gene (reference sequence). V lost 5 bases and J lost 1, with 14 bases in between.

The chain links TRBV20-1 to TRBJ2-1; D possibly corresponds to TRBD2 (6 bases). The CDR3 has 11 residues. CDR1 is DFQATT, CDR2 SNEGSKA, per germline (reference sequence). V was clipped by 7 bases and J by 9 bases, with 13 bases between them. The CDR3 here is CSGRRGLEQFF. CDR3 coding DNA: TGCAGTGGTCGGCGGGGCCTTGAGCAGTTCTTC.

V is TRBV19 and J is TRBJ1-2; the D is unclear. Germline V CDR1 and CDR2: LNHDA, SQIVND (reference sequence). V dropped 4 bases and J dropped 8 bases, with 14 bases sitting between them. The CDR3 is made up of 13 amino acids. The CDR3 reads CASSNGPLGGYTF. As DNA, the CDR3 is TGTGCCAGTAGTAACGGCCCCCTTGGCGGCTACACCTTC.

The rearrangement uses TRBV7-2 and TRBJ2-3; D remains unclear. V lost 3 bases and J 5 bases, leaving 9 bases between the germline ends. In germline, CDR1 is SGHTA, CDR2 FQGNSA. The CDR3 runs to 13 residues. The chain's CDR3 is CASSFNPGDTQYF. The CDR3 nucleotides are TGTGCCAGCAGCTTCAACCCAGGAGATACGCAGTATTTT.